Listed below are T cell receptor beta chains from one sample, sequenced in a study of T-cell reconstitution after alpha-beta-depleted transplantation in children. TCRdb fed the PCR reads into MiXCR, producing one record per CDR3 protein. The sample records about 460,000 distinct CDR3 sequences, 10% being singletons. The material sequenced was PBMCs, taken before TCRalphabeta/CD19-depleted stem cell transplant. The receptors stem from a child aged 2-15 years with inherited bone marrow failure, due to receive a stem cell transplant. The CDR3 runs from the conserved cysteine through the conserved F or W. D genes are given only for firm matches. Clone sizes are given selectively: once, few, many, or a class where the clone is expanded.

D: -; V: TRBV6-6; J: TRBJ1-1; size: few; DNA: TGTGCCAGCAGTTACTCGAAAGAAGCTTTCTTT; CDR3: CASSYSKEAFF
D: -; V: TRBV7-9; J: TRBJ2-1; size: few; DNA: TGTGCCAGCCTGACGGCGGGATTTCGCGAGCAGTTCTTC; CDR3: CASLTAGFREQFF
D: -; V: TRBV7-7; J: TRBJ2-7; size: few; DNA: TGTGCTAGCAGCAACAGGGTCCGAAGCTCCTACGAGCAGTACTTC; CDR3: CASSNRVRSSYEQYF
D: -; V: TRBV5-1; J: TRBJ2-7; size: many; DNA: TGCGCCAGCAGCTTGCGGGCAGGGAGCGGCAACGAGCAGTACTTC; CDR3: CASSLRAGSGNEQYF
D: -; V: TRBV7-6; J: TRBJ2-7; size: many; DNA: TGTGCCAGCAGCCCCCCCGGACTTCCTTCCTACGAGCAGTACTTC; CDR3: CASSPPGLPSYEQYF
D: TRBD1; V: TRBV28; J: TRBJ2-7; size: many; DNA: TGTGCCAGCAGTTACAGGGGTTCCCTCTCCTACGAGCAGTACTTC; CDR3: CASSYRGSLSYEQYF
D: -; V: TRBV10-3; J: TRBJ2-6; size: -; DNA: TGTGCCATCAGTGACAGGGCTGGGGCCAACGTCCTGACTTTC; CDR3: CAISDRAGANVLTF
D: TRBD2; V: TRBV28; J: TRBJ2-4; size: many; DNA: TGTGCCAGCAGGCGTCCGGGAGGCCCCCTAAACATTCAGTACTTC; CDR3: CASRRPGGPLNIQYF
D: -; V: TRBV12-3/TRBV12-4; J: TRBJ2-1; size: many; DNA: TGTGCCAGCAGTTGGGTCTACAATGAGCAGTTCTTC; CDR3: CASSWVYNEQFF
D: TRBD1; V: TRBV29-1; J: TRBJ1-4; size: many; DNA: TGCAGCGTTTCCAGGGGGCCAACTAATGAAAAACTGTTTTTT; CDR3: CSVSRGPTNEKLFF
D: -; V: TRBV2; J: TRBJ2-7; size: few; DNA: TGTGCCAGCAGTGAATCCCCCTACTCCTACGAGCAGTACTTC; CDR3: CASSESPYSYEQYF
D: -; V: TRBV30; J: TRBJ1-6; size: few; DNA: TGTGCCTGGTCTGGACGGTCCCTCCTCCACTTT; CDR3: CAWSGRSLLHF
D: -; V: TRBV12-3/TRBV12-4; J: TRBJ1-1; size: many; DNA: TGTGCCAGCAGCCTCAGAGGGGCTCGGACTGAAGCTTTCTTT; CDR3: CASSLRGARTEAFF
D: TRBD2; V: TRBV13; J: TRBJ2-7; size: -; DNA: TGTGCCAGCAGCTCGCCTAGCGGGAGGGCTGGGTACGAGCAGTACTTC; CDR3: CASSSPSGRAGYEQYF
D: -; V: TRBV20-1; J: TRBJ1-5; size: many; DNA: TGCAGTATTACTACGGGGGGCAATCAGCCCCAGCATTTT; CDR3: CSITTGGNQPQHF
D: TRBD2; V: TRBV4-3; J: TRBJ2-3; size: many; DNA: TGCGCCAGCAGCCAAGGGCTAGCGGTCACAGATACGCAGTATTTT; CDR3: CASSQGLAVTDTQYF
D: TRBD1; V: TRBV29-1; J: TRBJ2-1; size: many; DNA: TGCAGCGTTGAAGGCAGGGGGCACTACAATGAGCAGTTCTTC; CDR3: CSVEGRGHYNEQFF
D: -; V: TRBV20-1; J: TRBJ2-3; size: many; DNA: TGCAGTGCTAGCCGGACCCTAGGGGCTGCAGATACGCAGTATTTT; CDR3: CSASRTLGAADTQYF
D: TRBD1; V: TRBV7-6; J: TRBJ2-6; size: -; DNA: TGTGCCTCCTCCGCCGGCCCGGGACAGGGGGCTGGGGCCAACGTCCTGACTTTC; CDR3: CASSAGPGQGAGANVLTF
D: TRBD1; V: TRBV5-1; J: TRBJ2-7; size: many; DNA: TGCGCCAGCAGCTCCCGGGACAGGGACCACGAGCAGTACTTC; CDR3: CASSSRDRDHEQYF
D: -; V: TRBV7-2; J: TRBJ1-1; size: many; DNA: TGTGCCAGCAGCTTAGGTTCGGGGTCCCCTGAAGCTTTCTTT; CDR3: CASSLGSGSPEAFF
D: -; V: TRBV5-1; J: TRBJ2-1; size: few; DNA: TGCGCCAGCAGCTTGACCCCCGGTAGACCTTACAATGAGCAGTTCTTC; CDR3: CASSLTPGRPYNEQFF
D: -; V: TRBV10-3; J: TRBJ2-3; size: many; DNA: TGTGCCATCAGTCCGACTGAACCAGATACGCAGTATTTT; CDR3: CAISPTEPDTQYF
D: TRBD2; V: TRBV2; J: TRBJ2-2; size: many; DNA: TGTGCCAGCAGTGTTACTAGCGGGAGTGCGAACACCGGGGAGCTGTTTTTT; CDR3: CASSVTSGSANTGELFF
D: -; V: TRBV4-3; J: TRBJ2-1; size: many; DNA: TGCGCCAGCAGCCAAGAACTAGAAAACAATGAGCAGTTCTTC; CDR3: CASSQELENNEQFF
D: -; V: TRBV2; J: TRBJ1-2; size: -; DNA: TGTGCCAGCAGTGAACCGGACCCCTATGGCTACACCTTC; CDR3: CASSEPDPYGYTF
D: -; V: TRBV4-3; J: TRBJ2-2; size: many; DNA: TGCGCCAGCAGCCAAGATTGGGGCAGGGTGAACACCGGGGAGCTGTTTTTT; CDR3: CASSQDWGRVNTGELFF
D: -; V: TRBV30; J: TRBJ2-1; size: -; DNA: TGTGCCTGGGAAGTTGTCAATGAGCAGTTCTTC; CDR3: CAWEVVNEQFF
D: TRBD2; V: TRBV11-2; J: TRBJ2-7; size: few; DNA: TGTGCCAGCAGCAAGACTCGGACTAGCGGGAGGGCCTCGGGTGAGCAGTACTTC; CDR3: CASSKTRTSGRASGEQYF
D: TRBD1; V: TRBV6-2/TRBV6-3; J: TRBJ2-7; size: -; DNA: TGTGCCAGCACCAGACTCGGACAGGGGGTTTACGAGCAGTACTTC; CDR3: CASTRLGQGVYEQYF
D: -; V: TRBV10-3; J: TRBJ2-5; size: -; DNA: TGTGCCACCGCGGATAGCGAAGAGACCCAGTACTTC; CDR3: CATADSEETQYF
D: -; V: TRBV10-3; J: TRBJ2-5; size: few; DNA: TGTGCCATTTCACAGGGTCAAGAGACCCAGTACTTC; CDR3: CAISQGQETQYF
D: TRBD1; V: TRBV27; J: TRBJ2-2; size: many; DNA: TGTGCCAGCAGTTCGGCACAGGGGCCACCGAACACCGGGGAGCTGTTTTTT; CDR3: CASSSAQGPPNTGELFF
D: -; V: TRBV20-1; J: TRBJ2-7; size: -; DNA: TGCAGTGCTAGAGATTCGGACAGCTGGCTCGACGAGCAGTACTTC; CDR3: CSARDSDSWLDEQYF
D: TRBD2; V: TRBV7-6; J: TRBJ2-1; size: few; DNA: TGTGCCAGCAGCTCCCTGGGGTCTAGCGGTTCCTACAATGAGCAGTTCTTC; CDR3: CASSSLGSSGSYNEQFF
D: -; V: TRBV2; J: TRBJ1-6; size: -; DNA: TGTGCCAGCAGAAAAGACGGGGATTCACCCCTCCACTTT; CDR3: CASRKDGDSPLHF
D: TRBD1; V: TRBV23-1; J: TRBJ2-3; size: -; DNA: TGCGCCAGCAGTCCGTACAGGGGGCGAGATACGCAGTATTTT; CDR3: CASSPYRGRDTQYF
D: TRBD2; V: TRBV12-3/TRBV12-4; J: TRBJ2-7; size: -; DNA: TGTGCCAGCAGTCTAGATCTAGCGGCTTCCTACGAGCAGTACTTC; CDR3: CASSLDLAASYEQYF
D: -; V: TRBV7-2; J: TRBJ2-1; size: many; DNA: TGTGCCAGCAGCTTAAGTTCGGCTTACAATGAGCAGTTCTTC; CDR3: CASSLSSAYNEQFF
D: TRBD2; V: TRBV12-5; J: TRBJ2-5; size: many; DNA: TGTGCTAGTGGTTTGTCAGGGACTATGGAGACCCAGTACTTC; CDR3: CASGLSGTMETQYF
D: TRBD2; V: TRBV11-2; J: TRBJ2-5; size: few; DNA: TGTGCCAGCAGCTTAGAGCCCCCCCAGCGGGGGTACCAAGAGACCCAGTACTTC; CDR3: CASSLEPPQRGYQETQYF
D: TRBD1; V: TRBV6-5; J: TRBJ1-6; size: many; DNA: TGTGCCAGCAGTTCTATCGGGACAGAAAATTCACCCCTCCACTTT; CDR3: CASSSIGTENSPLHF
D: -; V: TRBV12-3/TRBV12-4; J: TRBJ2-3; size: many; DNA: TGTGCCAGCAGTTTAGGGTGGGATACGCAGTATTTT; CDR3: CASSLGWDTQYF
D: -; V: TRBV7-9; J: TRBJ2-1; size: -; DNA: TGTGCCAGCAGCTCGTGGCGGAGGGAGCCCTACAATGAGCAGTTCTTC; CDR3: CASSSWRREPYNEQFF
D: -; V: TRBV7-9; J: TRBJ2-1; size: -; DNA: TGTGCCAGCAGCGACCCGGGCCTCCACAATGAGCAGTTCTTC; CDR3: CASSDPGLHNEQFF
D: -; V: TRBV7-9; J: TRBJ1-2; size: -; DNA: TGTGCCAGCAGCGGCCCGGTCGGGGACCGCATTTATGGCTACACCTTC; CDR3: CASSGPVGDRIYGYTF
D: -; V: TRBV19; J: TRBJ1-5; size: few; DNA: TGTGCCAGTAGTACGACTTCAGGTAGCAATCAGCCCCAGCATTTT; CDR3: CASSTTSGSNQPQHF
D: TRBD2; V: TRBV6-5; J: TRBJ2-1; size: many; DNA: TGTGCCAGCCGGGGGGGAGGGCCCTACAATGAGCAGTTCTTC; CDR3: CASRGGGPYNEQFF
D: -; V: TRBV13; J: TRBJ1-1; size: many; DNA: TGTGCCAGCAGCGTACCGGGGATAGGCGGGACCACTGAAGCTTTCTTT; CDR3: CASSVPGIGGTTEAFF
D: -; V: TRBV21-1; J: TRBJ1-1; size: few; DNA: TGTGCCAGCACCACAGGGAAATCGGATGAAGCTTTCTTT; CDR3: CASTTGKSDEAFF
D: TRBD1; V: TRBV27; J: TRBJ1-5; size: -; DNA: TGTGCCACGAGGACAGGGCTCGATAGCAATCAGCCCCAGCATTTT; CDR3: CATRTGLDSNQPQHF
D: -; V: TRBV12-3/TRBV12-4; J: TRBJ2-4; size: many; DNA: TGTGCCAGCAGTTACTCGCCGGCTAAAGGATCCTTC; CDR3: CASSYSPAKGSF
D: TRBD2; V: TRBV5-1; J: TRBJ2-7; size: many; DNA: TGCGCCAGCAGCTCGGGACTAGCGGACCTTTACGAGCAGTACTTC; CDR3: CASSSGLADLYEQYF
D: -; V: TRBV12-3/TRBV12-4; J: TRBJ1-4; size: many; DNA: TGTGCCAGCAGTTTTGTTCAGGGTGAAAAACTGTTTTTT; CDR3: CASSFVQGEKLFF
D: -; V: TRBV28; J: TRBJ2-7; size: many; DNA: TGTGCCAGCAGTTTGACAGGGAGGTCCGACGAGCAGTACTTC; CDR3: CASSLTGRSDEQYF
D: TRBD2; V: TRBV3-1; J: TRBJ2-2; size: many; DNA: TGTGCCAGCAGCCAAGAAGGGGCTAGCGGAACCGGGGAGCTGTTTTTT; CDR3: CASSQEGASGTGELFF
D: -; V: TRBV23-1; J: TRBJ2-7; size: -; DNA: TGCGCCAGCAACCGGGTCAGGATCTACGAGCAGTACTTC; CDR3: CASNRVRIYEQYF
D: -; V: TRBV6-5; J: TRBJ2-1; size: many; DNA: TGTGCCAGCAGTTTGGGGGCTAGCGGATGGGATGAGCAGTTCTTC; CDR3: CASSLGASGWDEQFF
D: -; V: TRBV30; J: TRBJ1-1; size: many; DNA: TGTGCCTGGAGTGTATACGGGGTAAGGGGCACTGAAGCTTTCTTT; CDR3: CAWSVYGVRGTEAFF